The rows below give T cell receptor beta chains drawn from one sample of a study of cytomegalovirus exposure and HLA in healthy donors. The protocol was immunoSEQ multiplex PCR, while the TCRdb copy is restricted to in-frame clones and leaves out a portion. Among approximately 180,000 clones listed, over 65% were seen once. Specimen: PBMCs. These receptors were obtained from a woman in her twenties or thirties in good health and CMV-seronegative. The CDR3 runs from the conserved cysteine through the conserved F or W. The D gene is left open where the match is weak. The listing skips clone size in some rows; elsewhere it reads once, few, many or a size class.

j_call clone_size v_call d_call cdr3_nt cdr3_aa
TRBJ2-2 . TRBV5-1 TRBD1 TGCGCCAGCAGGGAAACAGGGGAAGTGACCGGGGAGCTGTTTTTT CASRETGEVTGELFF
TRBJ2-1 few TRBV9 TRBD2 TGTGCCAGCAAACGGGGGCTAGCGGGAGACAATGAGCAGTTCTTC CASKRGLAGDNEQFF
TRBJ1-2 once TRBV9 . TGTGCCAGCAGCGTAACGGTCGGAGGTATCTATGGCTACACCTTC CASSVTVGGIYGYTF
TRBJ1-2 once TRBV10-3 . TGTGCCATCAGTGAATATGCGGGACTTAACTATGGCTACACCTTC CAISEYAGLNYGYTF
TRBJ2-3 . TRBV10-3 TRBD2 TGTGCCATCAGGCGGACTAGCGGGGGGGCAGATACGCAGTATTTT CAIRRTSGGADTQYF
TRBJ2-2 . TRBV5-6 . TGTGCCAGCAGCTTGGTTATGGTGGCTTCGAACACCGGGGAGCTGTTTTTT CASSLVMVASNTGELFF
TRBJ1-1 . TRBV28 . TGTGCCAGCAGTTATTTAAACACTGAAGCTTTCTTT CASSYLNTEAFF
TRBJ2-7 . TRBV30 TRBD1 TGTGCCTGGAGTGTAGGGGGCACGGAACACTTC CAWSVGGTEHF
TRBJ2-3 few TRBV9 . TGTGCCAGCAGCGTAGCAGGGAGCACAGATACGCAGTATTTT CASSVAGSTDTQYF
TRBJ1-2 . TRBV27 TRBD1 TGTGCCAGCAGTTTGACGGACAGGGCCATCTATGGCTACACCTTC CASSLTDRAIYGYTF
TRBJ1-2 . TRBV4-1 . TGCGCCAGCAGCCAAGCTTTGCCAGGAATCTATGGCTACACCTTC CASSQALPGIYGYTF
TRBJ2-1 once TRBV5-4 . TGTGCCAGCAGCTTGGTGGTGGGCCCCCAGAATGAGCAGTTCTTC CASSLVVGPQNEQFF
TRBJ2-1 . TRBV29-1 . TGCAGCGTTGCCTGGTTGATGAGCTCCTACAATGAGCAGTTCTTC CSVAWLMSSYNEQFF
TRBJ2-5 . TRBV10-3 . TGTGCCATCGGGGGGGCATTTCGAGAGACCCAGTACTTC CAIGGAFRETQYF
TRBJ1-1 . TRBV19 . TGTGCCAGTAGTGCCTCTATGAACACTGAAGCTTTCTTT CASSASMNTEAFF
TRBJ2-3 . TRBV11-2 TRBD2 TGTGCCAGCAGCCACGAGAGGGTAGGGGACTACACAGATACGCAGTATTTT CASSHERVGDYTDTQYF
TRBJ2-3 . TRBV9 TRBD2 TGTGCCAGCAGCCCGATACTAGCGGGAGTAGAAGATACGCAGTATTTT CASSPILAGVEDTQYF
TRBJ2-3 once TRBV5-4 TRBD2 TGTGCCAGCAGGTCCTGGGCTAGCGGGACGACAGATACGCAGTATTTT CASRSWASGTTDTQYF
TRBJ2-2 . TRBV7-3 TRBD2 TGTGCCAGCAGCCCTAGCGGTACTGAGACCGGGGAGCTGTTTTTT CASSPSGTETGELFF
TRBJ2-3 few TRBV4-2 TRBD1 TGTGCCAGCAGCCCGTGGACAGGGGGTGCTTCGAGTTTT CASSPWTGGASSF
TRBJ2-7 . TRBV7-9 TRBD2 TGTGCCAGCAGCTCACTAGCGGGGTCCCGCTACGAGCAGTACTTC CASSSLAGSRYEQYF
TRBJ2-1 . TRBV7-8 TRBD2 TGTGCCAGCAGCTTTATAGCGGGGACCCCCGATGAGCAGTTCTTC CASSFIAGTPDEQFF
TRBJ1-4 . TRBV9 TRBD1 TGTGCCAGCAGCCTCAGGGACAGGGGCGTCTCTAATGAAAAACTGTTTTTT CASSLRDRGVSNEKLFF
TRBJ2-3 once TRBV6-1 . TGTGCCACCAAGCGGAGGGCTAGCCAGCTGGGTACGCAGTATTTT CATKRRASQLGTQYF